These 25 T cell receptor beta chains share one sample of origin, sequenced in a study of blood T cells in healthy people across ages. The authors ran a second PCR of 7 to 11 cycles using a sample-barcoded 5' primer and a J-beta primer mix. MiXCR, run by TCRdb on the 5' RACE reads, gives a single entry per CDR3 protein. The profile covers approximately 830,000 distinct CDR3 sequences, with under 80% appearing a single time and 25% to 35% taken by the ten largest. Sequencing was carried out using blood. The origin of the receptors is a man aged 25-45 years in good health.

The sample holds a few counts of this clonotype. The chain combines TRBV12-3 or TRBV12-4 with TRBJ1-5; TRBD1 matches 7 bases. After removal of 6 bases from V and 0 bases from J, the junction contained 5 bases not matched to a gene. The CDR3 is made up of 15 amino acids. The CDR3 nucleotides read TGTGCCAGCAGCCCGGGACAGTTTAGCAATCAGCCCCAGCATTTT. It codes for CASSPGQFSNQPQHF.

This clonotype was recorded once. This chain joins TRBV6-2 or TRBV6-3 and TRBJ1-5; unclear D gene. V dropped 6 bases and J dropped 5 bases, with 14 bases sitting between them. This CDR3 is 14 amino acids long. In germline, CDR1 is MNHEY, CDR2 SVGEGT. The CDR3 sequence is CASSPLGWDQPQHF. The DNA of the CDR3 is TGTGCCAGCAGCCCCCTGGGGTGGGATCAGCCCCAGCATTTT.

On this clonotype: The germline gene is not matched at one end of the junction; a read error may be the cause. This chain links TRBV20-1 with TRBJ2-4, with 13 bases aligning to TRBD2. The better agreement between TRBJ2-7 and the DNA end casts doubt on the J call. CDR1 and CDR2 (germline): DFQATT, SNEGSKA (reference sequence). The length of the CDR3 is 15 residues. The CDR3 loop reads CSTTSGGALSDEQYF. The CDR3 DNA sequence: TGTAGTACCACTAGCGGGGGGGCTCTCAGTGACGAGCAGTACTTC.

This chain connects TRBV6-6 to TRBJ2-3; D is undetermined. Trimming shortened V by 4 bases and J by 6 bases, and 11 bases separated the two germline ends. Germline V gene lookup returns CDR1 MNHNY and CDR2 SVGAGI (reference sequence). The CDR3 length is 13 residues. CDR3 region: CASSFAGRDTQYF. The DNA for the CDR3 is TGTGCCAGCAGTTTCGCCGGTCGGGATACGCAGTATTTT.

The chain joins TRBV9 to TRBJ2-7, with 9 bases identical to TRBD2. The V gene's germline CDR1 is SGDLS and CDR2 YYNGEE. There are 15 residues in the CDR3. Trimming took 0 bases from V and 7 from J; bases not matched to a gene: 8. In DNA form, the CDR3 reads TGTGCCAGCAGCGTAGGAGCGGGGGGCCCCGAGGAGCAGTACTTC. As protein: CASSVGAGGPEEQYF.

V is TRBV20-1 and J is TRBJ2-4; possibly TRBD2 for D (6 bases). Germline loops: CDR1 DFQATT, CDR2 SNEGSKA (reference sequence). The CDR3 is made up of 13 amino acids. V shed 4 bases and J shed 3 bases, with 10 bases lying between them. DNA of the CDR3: TGCAGTGCTAAGGGACTGTACAAAAACATTCAGTACTTC. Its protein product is CSAKGLYKNIQYF.

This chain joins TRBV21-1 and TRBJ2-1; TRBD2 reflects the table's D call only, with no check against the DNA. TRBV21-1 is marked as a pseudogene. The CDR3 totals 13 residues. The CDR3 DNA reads TGTGCCTTAGCGGGGGGGCCTTGCCATGAGCAGTTCTTC. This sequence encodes CALAGGPCHEQFF.

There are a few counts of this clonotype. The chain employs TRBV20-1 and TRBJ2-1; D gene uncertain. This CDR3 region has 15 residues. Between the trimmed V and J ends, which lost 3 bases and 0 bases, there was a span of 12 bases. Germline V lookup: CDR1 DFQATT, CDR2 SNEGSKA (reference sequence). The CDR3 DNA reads TGCAGTGCTAGTCCCGACGGTTTCTCCTACAATGAGCAGTTCTTC. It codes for CSASPDGFSYNEQFF.

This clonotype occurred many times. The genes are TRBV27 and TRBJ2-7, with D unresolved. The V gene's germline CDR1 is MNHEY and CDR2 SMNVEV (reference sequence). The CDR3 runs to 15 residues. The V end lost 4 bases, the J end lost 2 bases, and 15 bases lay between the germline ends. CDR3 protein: CASSSQVQYTYEQYF. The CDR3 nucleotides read TGTGCCAGCAGTTCCCAAGTACAGTATACCTACGAGCAGTACTTC.

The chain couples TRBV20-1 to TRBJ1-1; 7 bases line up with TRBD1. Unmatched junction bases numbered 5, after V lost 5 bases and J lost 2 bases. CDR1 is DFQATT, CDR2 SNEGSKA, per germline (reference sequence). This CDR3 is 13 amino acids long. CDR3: CSALTGANTEAFF. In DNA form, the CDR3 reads TGCAGTGCTCTTACAGGGGCCAACACTGAAGCTTTCTTT.

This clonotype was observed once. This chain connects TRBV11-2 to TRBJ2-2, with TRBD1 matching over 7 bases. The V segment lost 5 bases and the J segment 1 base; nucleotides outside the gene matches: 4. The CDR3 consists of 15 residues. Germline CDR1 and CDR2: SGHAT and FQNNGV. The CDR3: CASSRGPENTGELFF. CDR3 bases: TGTGCCAGCAGCAGGGGGCCAGAGAACACCGGGGAGCTGTTTTTT.

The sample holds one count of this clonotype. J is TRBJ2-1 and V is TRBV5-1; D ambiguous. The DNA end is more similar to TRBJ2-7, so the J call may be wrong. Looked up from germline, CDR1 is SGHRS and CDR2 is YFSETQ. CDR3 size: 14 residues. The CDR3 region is CASSLENAYNEQYF. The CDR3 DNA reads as TGCGCCAGCAGCTTGGAGAACGCGTACAATGAGCAGTACTTC.

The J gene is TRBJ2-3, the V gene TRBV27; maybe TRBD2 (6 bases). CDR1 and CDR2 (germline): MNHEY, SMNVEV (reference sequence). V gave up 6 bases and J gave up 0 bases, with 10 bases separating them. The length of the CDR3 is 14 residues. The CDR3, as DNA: TGTGCCAGCAGGTTAGGGAGGAGCACAGATACGCAGTATTTT. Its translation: CASRLGRSTDTQYF.

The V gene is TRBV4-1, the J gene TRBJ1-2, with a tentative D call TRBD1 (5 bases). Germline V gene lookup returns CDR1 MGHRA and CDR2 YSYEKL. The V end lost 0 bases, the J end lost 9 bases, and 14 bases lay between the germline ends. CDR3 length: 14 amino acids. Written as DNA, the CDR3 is TGCGCCAGCAGCCAAGAAGGTCGGGGGGGACGCTACACCTTC. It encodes CASSQEGRGGRYTF.

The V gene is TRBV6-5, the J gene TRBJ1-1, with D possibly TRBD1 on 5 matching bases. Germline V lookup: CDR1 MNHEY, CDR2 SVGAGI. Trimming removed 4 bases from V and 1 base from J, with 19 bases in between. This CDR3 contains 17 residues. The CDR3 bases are TGTGCCAGCAGTTTTGTGGGGACCTGGAGCGCGAACACTGAAGCTTTCTTT. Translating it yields CASSFVGTWSANTEAFF.

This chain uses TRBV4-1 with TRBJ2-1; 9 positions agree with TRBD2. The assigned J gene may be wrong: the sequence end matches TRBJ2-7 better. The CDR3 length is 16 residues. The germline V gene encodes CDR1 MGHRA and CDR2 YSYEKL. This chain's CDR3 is CASSQALAGSSYEQYF. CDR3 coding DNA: TGCGCCAGCAGCCAAGCCCTAGCGGGGTCTTCCTACGAGCAGTACTTC.

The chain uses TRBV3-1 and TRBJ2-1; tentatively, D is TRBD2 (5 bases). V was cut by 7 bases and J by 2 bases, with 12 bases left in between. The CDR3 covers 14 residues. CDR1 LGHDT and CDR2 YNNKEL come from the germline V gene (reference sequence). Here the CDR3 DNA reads TGTGCCAGCACCCCCCGGGGAACCTACAATGAGCAGTTCTTC. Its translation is CASTPRGTYNEQFF.

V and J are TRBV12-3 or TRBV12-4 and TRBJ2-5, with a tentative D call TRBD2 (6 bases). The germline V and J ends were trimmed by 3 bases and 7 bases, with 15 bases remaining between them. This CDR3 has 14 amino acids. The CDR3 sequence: CASSLRGRGSTQYF. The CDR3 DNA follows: TGTGCCAGCAGTTTGCGGGGCCGGGGTTCGACCCAGTACTTC.

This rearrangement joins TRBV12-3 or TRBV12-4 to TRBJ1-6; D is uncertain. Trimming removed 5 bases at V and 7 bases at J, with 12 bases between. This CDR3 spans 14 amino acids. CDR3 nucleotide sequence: TGTGCCAGCAGTGGCCCGGATTTGAATTCACCCCTCCACTTT. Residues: CASSGPDLNSPLHF.

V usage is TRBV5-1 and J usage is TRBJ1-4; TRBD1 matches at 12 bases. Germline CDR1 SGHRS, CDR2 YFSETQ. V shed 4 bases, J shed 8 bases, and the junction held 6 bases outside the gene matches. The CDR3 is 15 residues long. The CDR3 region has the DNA TGCGCCAGCAGCCCAGGGACAGGGGGCTTAGAAAAACTGTTTTTT. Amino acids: CASSPGTGGLEKLFF.

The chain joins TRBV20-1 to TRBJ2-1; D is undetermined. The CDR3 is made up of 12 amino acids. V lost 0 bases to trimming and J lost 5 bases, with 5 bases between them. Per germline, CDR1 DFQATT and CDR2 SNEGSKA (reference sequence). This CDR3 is CSARETHNEQFF. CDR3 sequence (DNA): TGCAGTGCTAGAGAGACCCACAATGAGCAGTTCTTC.

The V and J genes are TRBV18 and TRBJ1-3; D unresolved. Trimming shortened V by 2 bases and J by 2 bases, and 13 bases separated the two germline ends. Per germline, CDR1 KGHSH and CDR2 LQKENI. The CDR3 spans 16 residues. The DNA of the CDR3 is TGTGCCAGCTCACCAGTTCGAGGGCAGACTGGAAACACCATATATTTT. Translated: CASSPVRGQTGNTIYF.

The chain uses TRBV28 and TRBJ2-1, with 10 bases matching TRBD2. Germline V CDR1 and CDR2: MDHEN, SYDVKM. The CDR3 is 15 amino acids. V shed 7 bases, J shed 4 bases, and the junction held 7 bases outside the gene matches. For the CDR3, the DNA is TGTGCCAGCACCCTTAGCGGGGGGTCTTACAATGAGCAGTTCTTC. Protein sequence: CASTLSGGSYNEQFF. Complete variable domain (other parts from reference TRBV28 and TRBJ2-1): DVKVTQSSRYLVKRTGEKVFLECVQDMDHENMFWYRQDPGLGLRLIYFSYDVKMKEKGDIPEGYSVSREKKERFSLILESASTNQTSMYLCASTLSGGSYNEQFFGPGTRLTVL.

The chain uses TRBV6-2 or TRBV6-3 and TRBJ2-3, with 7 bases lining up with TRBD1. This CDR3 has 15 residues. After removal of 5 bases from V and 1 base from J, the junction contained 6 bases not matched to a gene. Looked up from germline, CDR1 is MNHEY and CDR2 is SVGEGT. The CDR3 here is CASSQTGVGTDTQYF. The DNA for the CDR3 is TGTGCCAGCAGTCAAACAGGGGTGGGCACAGATACGCAGTATTTT.

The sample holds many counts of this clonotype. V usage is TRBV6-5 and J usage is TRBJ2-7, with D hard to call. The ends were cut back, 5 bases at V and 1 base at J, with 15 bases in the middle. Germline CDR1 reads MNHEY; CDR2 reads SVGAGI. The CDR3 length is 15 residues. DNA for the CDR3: TGTGCCAGCAGTCTCGGACGGACCACTTCCTACGAGCAGTACTTC. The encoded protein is CASSLGRTTSYEQYF.